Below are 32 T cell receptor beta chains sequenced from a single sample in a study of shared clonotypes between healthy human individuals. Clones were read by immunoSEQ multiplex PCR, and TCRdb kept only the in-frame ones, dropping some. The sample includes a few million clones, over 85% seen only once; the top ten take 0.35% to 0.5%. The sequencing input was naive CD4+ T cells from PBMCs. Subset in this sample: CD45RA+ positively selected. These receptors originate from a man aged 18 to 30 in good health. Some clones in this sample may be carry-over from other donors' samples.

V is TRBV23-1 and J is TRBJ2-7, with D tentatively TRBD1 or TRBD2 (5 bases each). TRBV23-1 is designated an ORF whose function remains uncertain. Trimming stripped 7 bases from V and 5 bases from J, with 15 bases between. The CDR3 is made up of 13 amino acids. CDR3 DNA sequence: TGCGCCAGCACCGGGGCCCTAGGGAACGAGCAGTACTTC. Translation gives CASTGALGNEQYF.

CDR3 sequence (DNA): TGTGCCAGCAGCCCCACGGGGACAGGGGGCTATGGCTACACCTTC. Protein product: CASSPTGTGGYGYTF. This chain links TRBV6-1 with TRBJ1-2; 11 nucleotides line up with TRBD1. After removal of 6 bases from V and 4 bases from J, the junction contained 7 bases not matched to a gene. Germline-derived CDR1 and CDR2 are MNHNS and SASEGT. The CDR3 totals 15 residues.

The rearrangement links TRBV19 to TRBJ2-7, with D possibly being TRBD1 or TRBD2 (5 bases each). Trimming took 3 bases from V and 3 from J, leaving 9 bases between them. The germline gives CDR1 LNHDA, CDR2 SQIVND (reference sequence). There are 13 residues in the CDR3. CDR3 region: CASSIQRGYEQYF. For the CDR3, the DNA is TGTGCCAGTAGTATCCAGAGGGGCTACGAGCAGTACTTC.

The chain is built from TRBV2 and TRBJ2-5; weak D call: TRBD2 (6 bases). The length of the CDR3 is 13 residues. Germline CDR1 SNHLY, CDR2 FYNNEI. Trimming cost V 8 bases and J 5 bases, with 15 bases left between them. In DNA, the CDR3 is TGTGCCAGCGGCGGGGACCTCCGGGAGACCCAGTACTTC. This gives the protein CASGGDLRETQYF.

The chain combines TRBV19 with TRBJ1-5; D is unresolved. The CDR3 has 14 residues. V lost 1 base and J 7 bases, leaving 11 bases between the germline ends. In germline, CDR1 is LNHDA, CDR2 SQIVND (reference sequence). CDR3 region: CASSIGRSGQPQHF. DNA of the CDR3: TGTGCCAGTAGTATAGGCCGGTCGGGGCAGCCCCAGCATTTT.

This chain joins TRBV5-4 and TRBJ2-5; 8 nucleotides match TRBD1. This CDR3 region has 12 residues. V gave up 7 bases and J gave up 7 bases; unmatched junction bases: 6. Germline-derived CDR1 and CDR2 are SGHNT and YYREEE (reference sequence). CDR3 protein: CASRQGAGTQYF. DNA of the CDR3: TGTGCCAGCCGGCAGGGGGCGGGGACCCAGTACTTC.

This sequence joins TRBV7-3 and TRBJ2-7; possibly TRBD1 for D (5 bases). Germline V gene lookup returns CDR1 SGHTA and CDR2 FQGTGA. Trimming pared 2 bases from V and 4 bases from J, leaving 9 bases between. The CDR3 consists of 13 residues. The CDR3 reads CASSLFAGYEQYF. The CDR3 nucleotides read TGTGCCAGCAGCTTATTTGCAGGGTACGAGCAGTACTTC.

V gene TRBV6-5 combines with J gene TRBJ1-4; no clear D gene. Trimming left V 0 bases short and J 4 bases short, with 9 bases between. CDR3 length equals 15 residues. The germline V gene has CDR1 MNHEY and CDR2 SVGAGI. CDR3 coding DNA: TGTGCCAGCAGTTACTCGTTGACCCATAATGAAAAACTGTTTTTT. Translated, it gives CASSYSLTHNEKLFF.

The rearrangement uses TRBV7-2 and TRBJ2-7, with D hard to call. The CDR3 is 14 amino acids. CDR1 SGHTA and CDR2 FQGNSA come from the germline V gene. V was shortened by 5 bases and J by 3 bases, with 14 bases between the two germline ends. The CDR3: CASSRLGWGYEQYF. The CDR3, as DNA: TGTGCCAGCAGCCGTTTGGGGTGGGGCTACGAGCAGTACTTC.

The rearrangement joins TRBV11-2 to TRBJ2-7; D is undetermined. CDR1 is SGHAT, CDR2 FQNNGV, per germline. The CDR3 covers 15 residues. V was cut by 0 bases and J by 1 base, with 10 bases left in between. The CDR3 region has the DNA TGTGCCAGCAGCTTAGATCTGCTGGGGTCCTACGAGCAGTACTTC. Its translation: CASSLDLLGSYEQYF.

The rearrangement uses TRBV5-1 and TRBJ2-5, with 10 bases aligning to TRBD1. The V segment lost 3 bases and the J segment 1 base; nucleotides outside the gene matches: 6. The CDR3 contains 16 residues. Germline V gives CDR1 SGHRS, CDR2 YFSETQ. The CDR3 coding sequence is TGCGCCAGCAGCTCTTCTGGACAGGGGGGCCAAGAGACCCAGTACTTC. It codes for CASSSSGQGGQETQYF.

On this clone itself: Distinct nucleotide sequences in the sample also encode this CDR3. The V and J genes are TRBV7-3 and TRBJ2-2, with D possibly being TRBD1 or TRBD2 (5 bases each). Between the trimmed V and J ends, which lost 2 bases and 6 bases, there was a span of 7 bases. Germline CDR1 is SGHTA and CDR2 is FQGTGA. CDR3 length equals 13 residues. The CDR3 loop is CASSLSGPGELFF. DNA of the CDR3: TGTGCCAGCAGCTTATCGGGACCCGGGGAGCTGTTTTTT.

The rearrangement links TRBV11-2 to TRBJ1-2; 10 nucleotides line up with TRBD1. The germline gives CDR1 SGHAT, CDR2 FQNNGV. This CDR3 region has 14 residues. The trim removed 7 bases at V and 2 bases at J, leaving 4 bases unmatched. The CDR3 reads CASTSDRGNYGYTF. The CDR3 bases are TGTGCCAGCACCTCGGACAGGGGGAACTATGGCTACACCTTC.

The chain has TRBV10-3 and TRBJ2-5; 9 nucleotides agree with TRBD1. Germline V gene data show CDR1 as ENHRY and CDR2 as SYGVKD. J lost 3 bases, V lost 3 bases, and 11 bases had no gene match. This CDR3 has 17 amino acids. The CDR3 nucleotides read TGTGCCATCAGTGATGGAGGGACAGGGAAGAGCAAAGAGACCCAGTACTTC. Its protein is CAISDGGTGKSKETQYF.

The CDR3 coding sequence is TGTGCCAGCAGTGAAGGGACCGGCGGGAGCTTCTACAATGAGCAGTTCTTC. It is translated as CASSEGTGGSFYNEQFF. The chain is built from TRBV6-1 and TRBJ2-1; 7 positions match TRBD2. The CDR3 sequence is 17 residues long. V dropped 1 base and J dropped 3; count of bases not matched to a gene: 9. Germline loops: CDR1 MNHNS, CDR2 SASEGT.

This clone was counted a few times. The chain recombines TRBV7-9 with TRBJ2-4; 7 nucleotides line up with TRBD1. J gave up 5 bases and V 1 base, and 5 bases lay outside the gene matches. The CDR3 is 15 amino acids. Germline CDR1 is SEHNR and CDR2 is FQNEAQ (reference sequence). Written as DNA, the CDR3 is TGTGCCAGCAGCTTAGGACGGCAGGGGGAAAACATTCAGTACTTC. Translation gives CASSLGRQGENIQYF.

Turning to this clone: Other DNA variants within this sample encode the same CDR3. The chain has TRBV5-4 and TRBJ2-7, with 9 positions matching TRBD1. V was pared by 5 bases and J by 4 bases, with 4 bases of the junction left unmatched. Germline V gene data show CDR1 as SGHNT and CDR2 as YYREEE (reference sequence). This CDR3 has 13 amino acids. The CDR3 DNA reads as TGTGCCAGCAGTCTCGACAGGGGGTACGAGCAGTACTTC. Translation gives CASSLDRGYEQYF.

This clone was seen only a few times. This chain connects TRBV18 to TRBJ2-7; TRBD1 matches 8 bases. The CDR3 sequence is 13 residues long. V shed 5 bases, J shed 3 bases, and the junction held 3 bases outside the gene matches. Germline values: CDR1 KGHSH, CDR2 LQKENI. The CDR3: CASSFGQGYEQYF. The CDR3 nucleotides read TGTGCCAGCTCATTCGGACAGGGCTACGAGCAGTACTTC. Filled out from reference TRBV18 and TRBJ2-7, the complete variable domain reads NAGVMQNPRHLVRRRGQEARLRCSPMKGHSHVYWYRQLPEEGLKFMVYLQKENIIDESGMPKERFSAEFPKEGPSILRIQQVVRGDSAAYFCASSFGQGYEQYFGPGTRLTVT.

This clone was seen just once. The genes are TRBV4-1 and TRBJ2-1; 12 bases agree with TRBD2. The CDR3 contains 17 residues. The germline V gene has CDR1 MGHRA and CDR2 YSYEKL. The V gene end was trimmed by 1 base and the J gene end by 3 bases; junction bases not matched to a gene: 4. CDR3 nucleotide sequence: TGCGCCAGCAGCCAAGCTAGCGGGAGGGGGGGCTACAATGAGCAGTTCTTC. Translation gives CASSQASGRGGYNEQFF.

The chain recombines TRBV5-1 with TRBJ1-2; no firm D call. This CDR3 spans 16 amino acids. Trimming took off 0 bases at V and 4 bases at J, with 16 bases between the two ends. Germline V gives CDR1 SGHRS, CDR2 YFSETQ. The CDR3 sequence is CASSLAVPARGYGYTF. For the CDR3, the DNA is TGCGCCAGCAGCTTGGCCGTGCCGGCCCGGGGCTATGGCTACACCTTC.

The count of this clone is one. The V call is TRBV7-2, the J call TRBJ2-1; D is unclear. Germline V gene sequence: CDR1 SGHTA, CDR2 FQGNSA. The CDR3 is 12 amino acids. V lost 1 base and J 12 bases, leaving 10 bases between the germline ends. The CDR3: CASSLESAGQFF. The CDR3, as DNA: TGTGCCAGCAGCTTAGAATCTGCTGGGCAGTTCTTC.

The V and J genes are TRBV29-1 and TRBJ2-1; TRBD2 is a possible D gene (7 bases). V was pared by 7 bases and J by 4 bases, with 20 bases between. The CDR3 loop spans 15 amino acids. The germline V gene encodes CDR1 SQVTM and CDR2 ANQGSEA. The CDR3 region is CSAPWGGQGYNEQFF. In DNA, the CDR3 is TGCAGCGCCCCGTGGGGGGGCCAGGGATACAATGAGCAGTTCTTC.

The CDR3 DNA sequence: TGTGCCAGCAGCTTTGGTCAGGGGGCGCGAGTCTACAATGAGCAGTTCTTC. Protein product: CASSFGQGARVYNEQFF. The chain combines TRBV5-4 with TRBJ2-1, with 8 bases that match TRBD1. Germline CDR1 and CDR2: SGHNT and YYREEE (reference sequence). The CDR3 length is 17 residues. V lost 2 bases, J lost 3 bases, and 10 bases stayed unmatched.

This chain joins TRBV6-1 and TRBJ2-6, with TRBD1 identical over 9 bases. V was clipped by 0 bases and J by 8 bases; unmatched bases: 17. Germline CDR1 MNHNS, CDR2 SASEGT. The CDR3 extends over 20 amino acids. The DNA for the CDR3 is TGTGCCAGCAGTGAAGCGCGCAGGGGACAGGGCCTCCTTACCTCCAACGTCCTGACTTTC. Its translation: CASSEARRGQGLLTSNVLTF.

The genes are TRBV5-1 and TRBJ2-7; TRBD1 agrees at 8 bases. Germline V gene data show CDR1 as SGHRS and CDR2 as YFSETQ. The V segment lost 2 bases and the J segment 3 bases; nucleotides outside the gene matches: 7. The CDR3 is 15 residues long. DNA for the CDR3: TGCGCCAGCAGCTTTGGACAGGGATTGATCTACGAGCAGTACTTC. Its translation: CASSFGQGLIYEQYF. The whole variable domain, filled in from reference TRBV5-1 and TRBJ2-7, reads KAGVTQTPRYLIKTRGQQVTLSCSPISGHRSVSWYQQTPGQGLQFLFEYFSETQRNKGNFPGRFSGRQFSNSRSEMNVSTLELGDSALYLCASSFGQGLIYEQYFGPGTRLTVT.

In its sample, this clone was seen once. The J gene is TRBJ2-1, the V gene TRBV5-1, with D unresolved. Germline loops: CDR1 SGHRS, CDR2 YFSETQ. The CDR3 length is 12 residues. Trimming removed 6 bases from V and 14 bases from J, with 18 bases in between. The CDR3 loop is CASKVAGAGEFF. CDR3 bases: TGCGCCAGCAAGGTAGCAGGAGCAGGCGAGTTCTTC. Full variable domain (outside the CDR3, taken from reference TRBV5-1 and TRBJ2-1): KAGVTQTPRYLIKTRGQQVTLSCSPISGHRSVSWYQQTPGQGLQFLFEYFSETQRNKGNFPGRFSGRQFSNSRSEMNVSTLELGDSALYLCASKVAGAGEFFGPGTRLTVL.

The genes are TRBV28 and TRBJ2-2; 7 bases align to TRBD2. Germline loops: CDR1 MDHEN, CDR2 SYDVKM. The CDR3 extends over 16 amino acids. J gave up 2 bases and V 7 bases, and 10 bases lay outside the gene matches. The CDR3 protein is CASTPGGTTNTGELFF. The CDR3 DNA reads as TGTGCCAGCACCCCGGGCGGGACTACTAACACCGGGGAGCTGTTTTTT.

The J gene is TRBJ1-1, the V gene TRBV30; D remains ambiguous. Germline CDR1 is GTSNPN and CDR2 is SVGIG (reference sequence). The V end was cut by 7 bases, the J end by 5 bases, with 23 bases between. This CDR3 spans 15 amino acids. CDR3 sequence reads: CALSLGPRLGTEAFF. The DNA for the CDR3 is TGTGCCTTATCGCTCGGTCCCAGGCTGGGGACTGAAGCTTTCTTT.

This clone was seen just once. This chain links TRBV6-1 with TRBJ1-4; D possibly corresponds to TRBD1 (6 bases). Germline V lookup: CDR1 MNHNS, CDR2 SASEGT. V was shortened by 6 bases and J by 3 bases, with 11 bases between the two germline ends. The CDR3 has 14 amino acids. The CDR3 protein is CASSRTASNEKLFF. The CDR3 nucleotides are TGTGCCAGCAGCCGGACAGCGTCTAATGAAAAACTGTTTTTT.

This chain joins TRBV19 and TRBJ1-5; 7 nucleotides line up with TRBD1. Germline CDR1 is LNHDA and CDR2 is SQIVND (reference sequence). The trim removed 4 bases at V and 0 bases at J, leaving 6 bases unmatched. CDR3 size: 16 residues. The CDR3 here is CASSREGQLSNQPQHF. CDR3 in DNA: TGTGCCAGTAGTAGGGAGGGACAGCTTAGCAATCAGCCCCAGCATTTT.

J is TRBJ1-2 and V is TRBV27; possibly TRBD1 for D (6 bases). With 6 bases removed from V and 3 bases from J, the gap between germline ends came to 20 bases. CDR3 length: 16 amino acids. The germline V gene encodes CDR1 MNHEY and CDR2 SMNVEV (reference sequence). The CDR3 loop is CASRKTTPGVHYGYTF. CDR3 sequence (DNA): TGTGCCAGCAGGAAAACCACCCCAGGGGTCCACTATGGCTACACCTTC.

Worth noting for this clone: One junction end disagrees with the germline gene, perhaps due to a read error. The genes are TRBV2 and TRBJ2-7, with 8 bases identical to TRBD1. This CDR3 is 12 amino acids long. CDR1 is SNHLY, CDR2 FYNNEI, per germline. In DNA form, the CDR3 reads TGTGCCAGCAGTGAAGGTGTGGGACAGGAGGCCTTC. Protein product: CASSEGVGQEAF.